Listed below are T cell receptor beta chains from one sample, sequenced in a study of radiation and T cells in renal cell carcinoma. Sequencing used immunoSEQ multiplex PCR; TCRdb keeps in-frame clones, though not all of them. The sample carries approximately 170,000 clones, around 89% recorded once. The sequenced sample was blood, obtained from a patient whose treatment included radiotherapy and nephrectomy. The receptors shown here come from a woman aged 45-65 years with renal cell carcinoma. CDR3s include the opening cysteine and the closing phenylalanine or tryptophan. D genes are given only for firm matches. A clone size is listed for some rows: how often the clone was seen (once, few, many), or a class if it is expanded.

TGCGCCAGCAGCTCGCTCCCCTTACTCGGAGGGGAGACCCAGTACTTC	CASSSLPLLGGETQYF	once	-	TRBV5-1	TRBJ2-5
TGCGCCAGCAGCCCGGGGGGACTCTCCTACAATGAGCAGTTCTTC	CASSPGGLSYNEQFF	-	TRBD2	TRBV5-1	TRBJ2-1
TGTGCCAGCAGCTCAATAGCGGGGGGGCGTGATACGCAGTATTTT	CASSSIAGGRDTQYF	-	TRBD2	TRBV11-1	TRBJ2-3
TGCGCCAGCAGCCAAGAGACCCGCACAGATACGCAGTATTTT	CASSQETRTDTQYF	once	-	TRBV4-1	TRBJ2-3
TGCAGTGCAGCCAGGGGGTACGGCTACACCTTC	CSAARGYGYTF	few	TRBD1	TRBV20-1	TRBJ1-2
TGTGCCAGCTCACCACCATCCGGGACAGGGTCCTATGGCTACACCTTC	CASSPPSGTGSYGYTF	-	TRBD1	TRBV18	TRBJ1-2
TGTGCCAGTAGCCAATCGGGACAGGGGACGAGATTGCGTGGCTACACCTTC	CASSQSGQGTRLRGYTF	-	TRBD1	TRBV19	TRBJ1-2
TGTGCCAGCACAGGGACGGCTGGAAACACCATATATTTT	CASTGTAGNTIYF	once	-	TRBV2	TRBJ1-3
TGTGCCAGTAGTATGAGGAGAGGAACCACTAACTATGGCTACACCTTC	CASSMRRGTTNYGYTF	-	-	TRBV19	TRBJ1-2
TGTGCCAGTAATGGGGCGACCGCCTACAATGAGCAGTTCTTC	CASNGATAYNEQFF	-	-	TRBV19	TRBJ2-1